This T cell receptor beta chain was captured in a study of T cells after yellow fever vaccination. Study-wide results and caveats: In post-booster samples, most primary-vaccination clones reappeared (approximately 95% CD4, about 90% CD8). A weaker secondary response peaked on day 5, the primary on day 15.

Germline V gene sequence: CDR1 SGHRS, CDR2 YFSETQ. The length of the CDR3 is 14 residues. V trimming: 5 bases; J trimming: 2 bases; junction bases outside the gene matches: 6. This clonotype was counted ten times or more. What it binds is not known. UMIs and a universal primer site were added when TCR cDNA was made by 5'RACE template switching. In TCRdb, the 5' RACE reads were re-called with MiXCR into one record per CDR3 protein. The sample holds fewer than 400,000 distinct CDR3 sequences, 6.2% seen once. This clonotype was obtained from a man aged 25-45 years who received the YFV17D yellow fever vaccine. Sequencing used PBMCs, obtained 5 days after the yellow fever booster vaccination. The rearrangement links TRBV5-1 to TRBJ2-7; 8 bases map to TRBD1. The DNA of the CDR3 is TGCGCCAGCAGTCGGACAGGGTCCCCCTACGAGCAGTACTTC. This sequence encodes CASSRTGSPYEQYF.